This T cell receptor beta chain was recorded in a study of cytomegalovirus exposure and HLA in healthy donors. Study results and limitations: Presence/absence analyses assumed roughly uniform sequencing depth across donors.

In regard to this clone: Its antigen remains unidentified.

Germline CDR1 and CDR2: SGHTA and FQGNSA. The CDR3 sequence is 17 residues long. V lost 5 bases to trimming and J lost 4 bases; unmatched junction nucleotides: 10. The primer mix had 60 Vbeta and 13 Jbeta primers. TCRdb's copy holds only in-frame clones and misses some; the assay was immunoSEQ multiplex PCR. The profile shows 150,000 to 200,000 clones, over 75% of them singletons. The rearrangement links TRBV7-2 to TRBJ2-2; the match to TRBD2 covers 10 bases. The specimen was PBMCs. The TCR sequence derives from a man aged 18 to 35 in good health and CMV-seropositive. CDR3 in DNA: TGTGCCAGCAGCGCGTCCAGCGGGGGGGGTTCCACCGGGGAGCTGTTTTTT. Translating it yields CASSASSGGGSTGELFF.